This TCR beta chain was captured by sequencing in a study of T cell responses to AZD1222 COVID-19 vaccine. Regarding the study as a whole: Donors in the cohort were predominantly white British and more often female, and clonal diversity was possibly underestimated.

Germline CDR1 MNHNY, CDR2 SVGAGI (reference sequence). The CDR3 spans 15 residues. With 6 bases clipped from V and 6 bases from J, the junction kept 10 bases outside the gene matches. With regard to this clone: What it recognizes is unknown.

Some clones are missing from TCRdb's copy, which holds only in-frame ones; the method was immunoSEQ multiplex PCR. The sample has 150,000 to 200,000 clones, roughly nine tenths seen once. This TCR derives from an adult who received the AZD1222 COVID-19 vaccine. The V gene is TRBV6-6, the J gene TRBJ1-2; 10 bases align to TRBD1. Specimen: peripheral blood, collected 28 days after the second AZD1222 dose. The CDR3 region is CASRDRDRGQNGYTF. The CDR3 DNA follows: TGTGCCAGCAGAGACCGGGACAGGGGTCAGAATGGCTACACCTTC.